Shown below are 3 T cell receptor beta chains from a single sample sequenced in a study of cytomegalovirus exposure and HLA in healthy donors. The PCR contained 60 Vbeta and 13 Jbeta primers. Sequencing was performed with immunoSEQ multiplex PCR; in TCRdb, only in-frame clones are kept and a portion is missing. The data include some 200,000 clones; the top ten clones carry less than 0.95%. What was sequenced was PBMCs. The receptors stem from a young woman in good health and CMV-seropositive.

The rearrangement joins TRBV6-6 to TRBJ2-2; D uncertain. CDR1 is MNHNY, CDR2 SVGAGI, per germline (reference sequence). Trimming left V 7 bases short and J 1 base short, with 4 bases between. CDR3 length equals 12 residues. The CDR3 nucleotides read TGTGCCAGCACCGGGAACACCGGGGAGCTGTTTTTT. Translating gives CASTGNTGELFF.

The chain has TRBV4-3 and TRBJ2-7; D is undetermined. The CDR3 runs to 13 residues. The germline CDR1 and CDR2 sequences are LGHNA and YSLEER. V lost 2 bases and J lost 7, with 12 bases in between. The CDR3 nucleotides are TGCGCCAGCAGCCAAAGCCAGGCAAGGGAGCAGTACTTC. Its translation: CASSQSQAREQYF.

The V and J genes are TRBV19 and TRBJ1-2, with D possibly being TRBD1 (5 bases). In germline, CDR1 is LNHDA, CDR2 SQIVND (reference sequence). The CDR3 contains 13 residues. V was shortened by 4 bases and J by 2 bases, with 8 bases between the two germline ends. The CDR3 bases are TGTGCCAGTAGTAAAGACAGAAACTATGGCTACACCTTC. Translation gives CASSKDRNYGYTF.